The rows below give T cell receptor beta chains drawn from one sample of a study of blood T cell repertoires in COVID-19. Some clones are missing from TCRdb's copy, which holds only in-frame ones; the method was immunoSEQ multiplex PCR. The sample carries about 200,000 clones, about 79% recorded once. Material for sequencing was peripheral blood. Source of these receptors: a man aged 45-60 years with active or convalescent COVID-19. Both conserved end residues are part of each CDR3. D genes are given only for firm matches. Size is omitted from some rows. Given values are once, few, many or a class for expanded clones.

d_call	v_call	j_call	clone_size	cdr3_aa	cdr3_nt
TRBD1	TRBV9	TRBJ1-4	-	CASSGTGVNEKLFF	TGTGCCAGCAGCGGGACAGGGGTAAATGAAAAACTGTTTTTT
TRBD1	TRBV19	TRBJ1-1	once	CASSISTGVLGNTEAFF	TGTGCCAGTAGTATATCGACAGGGGTACTGGGAAACACTGAAGCTTTCTTT
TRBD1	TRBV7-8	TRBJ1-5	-	CASSPWTGGDQPQHF	TGTGCCAGCAGTCCTTGGACAGGGGGCGACCAGCCCCAGCATTTT
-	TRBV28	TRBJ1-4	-	CASSPPPRFEKLFF	TGTGCCAGCAGCCCCCCTCCCAGGTTTGAAAAACTGTTTTTT
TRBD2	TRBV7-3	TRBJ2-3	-	CASGERGAGDTQYF	TGTGCCAGCGGGGAGCGGGGGGCTGGAGATACGCAGTATTTT
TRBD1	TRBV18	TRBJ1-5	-	CASSPRGRQGSESQPQHF	TGTGCCAGCTCACCCAGGGGGAGACAGGGGTCGGAAAGTCAGCCCCAGCATTTT
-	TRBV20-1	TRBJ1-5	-	CSASGPNRPQHF	TGCAGTGCTAGTGGCCCCAACAGGCCCCAGCATTTT
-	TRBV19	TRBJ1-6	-	CASSITPPWGSPLHF	TGTGCCAGTAGTATAACTCCCCCCTGGGGCTCACCCCTCCACTTT
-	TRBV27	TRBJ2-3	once	CASSLSTGAISTDTQYF	TGTGCCAGCAGTTTATCTACAGGCGCCATTAGCACAGATACGCAGTATTTT
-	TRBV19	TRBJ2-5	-	CASSAGVRETQYF	TGTGCCAGTAGTGCAGGGGTGCGAGAGACCCAGTACTTC
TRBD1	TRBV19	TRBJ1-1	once	CASSLGTGAEAFF	TGTGCCAGTAGTTTAGGGACAGGGGCTGAAGCTTTCTTT
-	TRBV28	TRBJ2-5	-	CASSRRGAETQYF	TGTGCCAGCAGTCGAAGAGGCGCAGAGACCCAGTACTTC
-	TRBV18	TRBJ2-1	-	CASSPLQDNEQFF	TGTGCCAGCTCACCACTACAGGACAATGAGCAGTTCTTC
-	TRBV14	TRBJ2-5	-	CASSQEARGYETQYF	TGTGCCAGCAGCCAAGAAGCCAGGGGCTACGAGACCCAGTACTTC
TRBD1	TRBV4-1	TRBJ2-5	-	CASSREPGQGQETQYF	TGCGCCAGCAGCCGAGAGCCGGGACAGGGCCAAGAGACCCAGTACTTC
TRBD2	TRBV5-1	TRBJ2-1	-	CASRDPSGSSLNEQFF	TGCGCCAGCAGAGACCCTAGCGGGAGTTCCCTCAATGAGCAGTTCTTC
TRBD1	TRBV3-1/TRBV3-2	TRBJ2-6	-	CASSQRQGRNVLTF	TGTGCCAGCAGCCAGCGACAGGGGCGCAACGTCCTGACTTTC
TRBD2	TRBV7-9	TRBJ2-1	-	CASSPRLAGLNEQFF	TGTGCCAGCAGCCCCCGTCTAGCGGGCCTCAATGAGCAGTTCTTC
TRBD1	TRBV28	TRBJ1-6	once	CASSLIPGQGDSPLHF	TGTGCCAGCAGTTTAATCCCAGGACAGGGTGATTCACCCCTCCACTTT
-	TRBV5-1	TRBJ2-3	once	CASSLVRGTDTQYF	TGCGCCAGCAGCTTGGTTCGGGGCACAGATACGCAGTATTTT
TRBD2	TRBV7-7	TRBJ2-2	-	CASYGGTGELFF	TGTGCTAGCTACGGGGGGACCGGGGAGCTGTTTTTT
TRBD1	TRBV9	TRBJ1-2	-	CASSGGTGLNGYTF	TGTGCCAGCAGCGGCGGGACAGGGCTGAATGGCTACACCTTC
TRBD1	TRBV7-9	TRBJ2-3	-	CASSLTSGQGTDTQYF	TGTGCCAGCAGCTTAACCTCGGGACAGGGAACAGATACGCAGTATTTT
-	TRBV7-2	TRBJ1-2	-	CASSLVREDGYTF	TGTGCCAGCAGCTTAGTCAGGGAAGATGGCTACACCTTC
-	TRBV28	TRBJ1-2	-	CASSLVQGYGYTF	TGTGCCAGCAGTTTAGTACAGGGCTATGGCTACACCTTC
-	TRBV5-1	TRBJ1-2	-	CASSLDTGGRGYTF	TGCGCCAGCAGCTTGGACACAGGTGGGCGAGGCTACACCTTC
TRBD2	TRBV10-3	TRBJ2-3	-	CAISALTSGRAGTQYF	TGTGCCATCAGTGCTTTGACTAGCGGGAGGGCCGGTACGCAGTATTTT
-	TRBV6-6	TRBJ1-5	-	CASSYVQGDQPQHF	TGTGCCAGCAGTTACGTACAGGGCGATCAGCCCCAGCATTTT
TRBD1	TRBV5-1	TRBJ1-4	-	CASSLVGTGYEKLFF	TGCGCCAGCAGCTTGGTGGGGACAGGGTATGAAAAACTGTTTTTT
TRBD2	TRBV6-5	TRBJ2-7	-	CASKRSGGPNEQYF	TGTGCCAGCAAGCGTTCGGGAGGGCCAAACGAGCAGTACTTC
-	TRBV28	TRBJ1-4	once	CASSSLSPRRNEKLFF	TGTGCCAGCAGTTCACTATCTCCGCGCCGGAATGAAAAACTGTTTTTT
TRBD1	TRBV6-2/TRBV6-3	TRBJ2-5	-	CASSTDRVKEETQYF	TGTGCCAGCAGTACAGACAGGGTAAAGGAAGAGACCCAGTACTTC
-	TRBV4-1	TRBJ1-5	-	CASSQDWPSNQPQHF	TGCGCCAGCAGCCAAGATTGGCCTAGCAATCAGCCCCAGCATTTT
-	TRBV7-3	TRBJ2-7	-	CASSPRGRPYEQYF	TGTGCCAGCAGCCCCCGAGGGAGACCCTACGAGCAGTACTTC
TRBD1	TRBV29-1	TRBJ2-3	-	CTGAGTGLPSTDTQYF	TGCACCGGAGCAGGGACAGGGCTCCCTAGCACAGATACGCAGTATTTT
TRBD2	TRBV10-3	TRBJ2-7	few	CAIRSGMEGTDEQYF	TGTGCCATCAGGAGCGGGATGGAAGGAACCGACGAGCAGTACTTC
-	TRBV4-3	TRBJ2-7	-	CASSQEGGTYEQYF	TGCGCCAGCAGCCAAGAAGGGGGAACCTACGAGCAGTACTTC
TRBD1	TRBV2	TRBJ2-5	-	CASRGTVETQYF	TGTGCCAGCAGAGGGACAGTAGAGACCCAGTACTTC
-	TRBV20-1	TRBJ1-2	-	CSAGANYGYTF	TGCAGTGCCGGAGCTAACTATGGCTACACCTTC